This T cell receptor beta chain was observed in a study of T cells in tuberculosis. About the research overall: The T cells targeted glucose monomycolate, a mycobacterial lipid, via CD1B.

Clones were sequenced by immunoSEQ multiplex PCR, and TCRdb holds only the in-frame ones, with some missing. Counted here are some 31,000 clones, 92% occurring once; the ten biggest clones make up under 7%. This CDR3 is built from 13 residues. The ends were cut back, 3 bases at V and 4 bases at J, with 9 bases in the middle. Germline V lookup: CDR1 SEHNR, CDR2 FQNEAQ (reference sequence). Points on this clone: Its antigen is still unknown.

Time point given: new active TB diagnosis, blood taken before or within 7 days of starting treatment. Study results and limitations: Samples were chosen by availability of cryopreserved specimens.

This chain joins TRBV7-9 and TRBJ1-1; D is undetermined. This clonotype was sampled from an adult with tuberculosis. Here the sequenced sample was PBMCs, taken at tuberculosis diagnosis. The CDR3 sequence is CASSLASRTEAFF. The CDR3 DNA is TGTGCCAGCAGCTTGGCTAGCCGCACTGAAGCTTTCTTT.